The 32 T cell receptor beta chains below were found in one sample sequenced in a study of CD8 T cells in Susac syndrome. Reverse transcription of about 0.45 to 1 ug RNA was carried out with random hexamers. MiXCR, applied by TCRdb to the immunoSEQ multiplex PCR reads, yields one record per CDR3 protein. Of approximately 190,000 distinct CDR3 sequences listed, 95% are singletons. The sequenced material came from CD8+ T cells from PBMCs. Source of these receptors: a human donor with Susac syndrome.

The chain combines TRBV7-2 with TRBJ2-5; D is ambiguous. The CDR3 extends over 13 amino acids. Germline values: CDR1 SGHTA, CDR2 FQGNSA. V lost 2 bases, J lost 3 bases, and 7 bases lay in between. CDR3 bases: TGTGCCAGCAGCTTACTTCTAAAAGAGACCCAGTACTTC. Protein product: CASSLLLKETQYF.

This chain joins TRBV20-1 and TRBJ2-3; perhaps TRBD2 as D (6 bases). CDR3 length: 14 amino acids. Germline CDR1 DFQATT, CDR2 SNEGSKA (reference sequence). Trimming took off 8 bases at V and 6 bases at J, with 21 bases between the two ends. CDR3: CSSFQGSGGDTQYF. CDR3 sequence (DNA): TGCAGTTCCTTCCAGGGCTCAGGAGGGGATACGCAGTATTTT.

This clonotype was observed a handful of times. This rearrangement joins TRBV13 to TRBJ2-4, with D unresolved. V dropped 2 bases and J dropped 1 base, with 6 bases sitting between them. CDR1 and CDR2 (germline): PRHDT, FYEKMQ (reference sequence). This CDR3 is built from 14 residues. The chain's CDR3 is CASSLSEAKNIQYF. In DNA, the CDR3 is TGTGCCAGCAGCTTATCGGAGGCCAAAAACATTCAGTACTTC.

J is TRBJ2-7 and V is TRBV19; D gene ambiguous. The germline V gene has CDR1 LNHDA and CDR2 SQIVND (reference sequence). Trimming pared 3 bases from V and 0 bases from J, leaving 12 bases between. The CDR3 totals 15 residues. CDR3 DNA: TGTGCCAGTAGTATGGGCTCGTGGGCCTCCTACGAGCAGTACTTC. Translating it yields CASSMGSWASYEQYF. The whole variable domain, filled in from reference TRBV19 and TRBJ2-7, reads DGGITQSPKYLFRKEGQNVTLSCEQNLNHDAMYWYRQDPGQGLRLIYYSQIVNDFQKGDIAEGYSVSREKKESFPLTVTSAQKNPTAFYLCASSMGSWASYEQYFGPGTRLTVT.

The count of this clonotype is one. This chain connects TRBV18 to TRBJ2-5, with no clear D. V shed 3 bases and J shed 5 bases, with 19 bases lying between them. This CDR3 has 16 amino acids. Germline CDR1 is KGHSH and CDR2 is LQKENI. The CDR3 region is CASSPTALVYLETQYF. DNA for the CDR3: TGTGCCAGCTCACCCACGGCGCTCGTCTATTTGGAGACCCAGTACTTC.

V usage is TRBV7-6 and J usage is TRBJ2-7; D might be TRBD1 (6 bases). The V gene's germline CDR1 is SGHVS and CDR2 FNYEAQ. V was clipped by 1 base and J by 2 bases, with 12 bases between them. The CDR3 sequence is 15 residues long. This chain's CDR3 is CASSLDEGVTYEQYF. CDR3 nucleotides: TGTGCCAGCAGCTTAGATGAGGGGGTTACCTACGAGCAGTACTTC.

The chain recombines TRBV5-1 with TRBJ1-1; D is uncertain. Trimming cost V 6 bases and J 4 bases, with 7 bases left between them. Per the germline V gene, CDR1 is SGHRS and CDR2 is YFSETQ. The CDR3 is made up of 11 amino acids. DNA of the CDR3: TGCGCCAGCATCTCGGGCACTGAAGCTTTCTTT. This sequence encodes CASISGTEAFF.

This sequence joins TRBV29-1 and TRBJ1-2; 7 bases match TRBD1. The CDR3 runs to 15 residues. Germline V lookup: CDR1 SQVTM, CDR2 ANQGSEA. The J segment lost 7 bases and the V segment lost 6 bases, leaving 17 bases of the junction unmatched. CDR3 sequence reads: CSVETAWIGGGGYTF. CDR3 nucleotide sequence: TGCAGCGTCGAAACCGCTTGGATAGGGGGCGGTGGCTACACCTTC. The full variable domain, completed using reference TRBV29-1 and TRBJ1-2, is SAVISQKPSRDICQRGTSLTIQCQVDSQVTMMFWYRQQPGQSLTLIATANQGSEATYESGFVIDKFPISRPNLTFSTLTVSNMSPEDSSIYLCSVETAWIGGGGYTFGSGTRLTVV.

The chain joins TRBV13 to TRBJ1-2; 8 bases map to TRBD1. CDR1 and CDR2 from the germline V gene are PRHDT and FYEKMQ (reference sequence). The CDR3 covers 14 residues. Trimming cost V 5 bases and J 7 bases; bases outside gene matches: 9. As DNA, the CDR3 is TGTGCCAGCAGCCTTAGACAGGGGACGGTTGGCTACACCTTC. Its protein product is CASSLRQGTVGYTF.

This chain joins TRBV15 and TRBJ2-7; 11 bases are shared with TRBD2. Germline V gene data show CDR1 as LNHNV and CDR2 as YYDKDF (reference sequence). The CDR3 extends over 18 amino acids. Trimming at V came to 4 bases and at J to 0 bases, leaving 11 bases not matched to a gene. CDR3 sequence (DNA): TGTGCCACCAGCACTTCGGGACTAGCGGCCTACCCCTCCTACGAGCAGTACTTC. Translating gives CATSTSGLAAYPSYEQYF.

This clonotype showed up just once. The rearrangement joins TRBV20-1 to TRBJ2-5; 8 bases map to TRBD1. Germline V gene lookup returns CDR1 DFQATT and CDR2 SNEGSKA (reference sequence). V dropped 7 bases and J dropped 1; count of bases not matched to a gene: 5. The CDR3 totals 13 residues. The DNA of the CDR3 is TGCAGTGTCCCCGGGACAGGCCAAGAGACCCAGTACTTC. Amino acid sequence: CSVPGTGQETQYF.

The chain recombines TRBV27 with TRBJ2-1; 7 bases align to TRBD1. Germline V gene lookup returns CDR1 MNHEY and CDR2 SMNVEV (reference sequence). This CDR3 contains 15 residues. J lost 9 bases, V lost 1 base, and 9 bases had no gene match. For the CDR3, the DNA is TGTGCCAGCAGTTTATTTCTGGGGACAGAGGTTGAGCAGTTCTTC. As protein: CASSLFLGTEVEQFF.

The chain employs TRBV20-1 and TRBJ2-7, with D unclear. The CDR3 is 11 residues long. With 5 bases removed from V and 5 bases from J, the gap between germline ends came to 10 bases. Germline V gene data show CDR1 as DFQATT and CDR2 as SNEGSKA (reference sequence). The CDR3 loop reads CSAYSKNEQYF. CDR3 sequence (DNA): TGCAGTGCTTACAGCAAAAACGAGCAGTACTTC.

The chain couples TRBV10-3 to TRBJ2-1, with 12 positions matching TRBD2. Looked up from germline, CDR1 is ENHRY and CDR2 is SYGVKD. This CDR3 has 15 amino acids. The V and J ends lost 8 bases and 7 bases, in that order; junction bases with no gene match: 9. The CDR3 nucleotides are TGTGCCATCTATGTTACTAGCGGGGGGAAAAATGAGCAGTTCTTC. It is translated as CAIYVTSGGKNEQFF.

The chain couples TRBV12-3 or TRBV12-4 to TRBJ2-2; D is uncertain. V was trimmed by 4 bases and J by 2 bases, leaving 5 bases between them. The CDR3 length is 13 residues. CDR3 nucleotide sequence: TGTGCCAGCAGTTCACATAACACCGGGGAGCTGTTTTTT. Residues: CASSSHNTGELFF.

The chain joins TRBV6-5 to TRBJ2-3; D is ambiguous. Looked up from germline, CDR1 is MNHEY and CDR2 is SVGAGI. V was shortened by 2 bases and J by 4 bases, with 7 bases between the two germline ends. The CDR3 runs 13 residues. CDR3 residues: CASSYKGADTQYF. The CDR3, as DNA: TGTGCCAGCAGTTACAAGGGTGCAGATACGCAGTATTTT.

V gene TRBV4-1 combines with J gene TRBJ2-7; 14 nucleotides align to TRBD2. The CDR3 length is 16 residues. Germline trimming cut 2 bases from V and 2 bases from J; bases unmatched to any gene: 2. The germline V gene encodes CDR1 MGHRA and CDR2 YSYEKL. The CDR3 sequence: CASSQKGLAGAYEQYF. The CDR3 DNA follows: TGCGCCAGCAGCCAAAAGGGACTAGCGGGAGCCTACGAGCAGTACTTC.

This clonotype came up once. V is TRBV4-1 and J is TRBJ2-3, with D unresolved. V lost 1 base and J lost 2, with 10 bases in between. The length of the CDR3 is 15 residues. Per germline, CDR1 MGHRA and CDR2 YSYEKL. CDR3: CASSQGSRTTDTQYF. CDR3 DNA sequence: TGCGCCAGCAGCCAAGGTTCGCGGACCACAGATACGCAGTATTTT.

CDR3 coding DNA: TGTGCCAGCAGCACCAAGGGGGGGGGCAAAAACATTCAGTACTTC. Encoded protein: CASSTKGGGKNIQYF. The chain has TRBV5-4 and TRBJ2-4, with D possibly being TRBD2 (7 bases). The CDR3 length is 15 residues. V was trimmed by 4 bases and J by 3 bases, leaving 14 bases between them. In germline, CDR1 is SGHNT, CDR2 YYREEE (reference sequence).

The chain couples TRBV27 to TRBJ1-1, with unresolved D. The CDR3 has 12 residues. Germline values: CDR1 MNHEY, CDR2 SMNVEV (reference sequence). Deletions cut 7 bases from V and 1 base from J, with 7 bases between. For the CDR3, the DNA is TGTGCCAGCAAGGAGAGGAACACTGAAGCTTTCTTT. Residues: CASKERNTEAFF.

This clonotype was counted once. This chain connects TRBV9 to TRBJ2-2; 8 bases line up with TRBD2. The CDR3 is 16 residues long. Germline V gene lookup returns CDR1 SGDLS and CDR2 YYNGEE. V was pared by 4 bases and J by 6 bases, with 11 bases of the junction left unmatched. The CDR3 DNA is TGTGCCAGCAGCTATACTAGCGGACGTCGCCCCGGGGAGCTGTTTTTT. It specifies CASSYTSGRRPGELFF.

CDR3 loop: CASSEREWLAGVEQYF. The CDR3 bases are TGTGCCAGCAGTGAAAGAGAGTGGCTAGCGGGGGTCGAGCAGTACTTC. V is TRBV6-1 and J is TRBJ2-7, with TRBD2 identical over 10 bases. Germline trimming cut 2 bases from V and 6 bases from J; bases unmatched to any gene: 10. The CDR3 extends over 16 amino acids. Germline CDR1 and CDR2: MNHNS and SASEGT.

The rearrangement links TRBV5-1 to TRBJ2-2, with D perhaps being TRBD1 or TRBD2 (5 bases each). The CDR3 runs 14 residues. Germline assignment: CDR1 SGHRS and CDR2 YFSETQ. V dropped 1 base and J dropped 5 bases, with 9 bases sitting between them. The CDR3 is CASSLLRETGELFF. Written as DNA, the CDR3 is TGCGCCAGCAGCTTGCTCAGGGAGACCGGGGAGCTGTTTTTT.

J is TRBJ2-1 and V is TRBV4-1; D possibly corresponds to TRBD2 (6 bases). This CDR3 region has 13 residues. The germline V gene encodes CDR1 MGHRA and CDR2 YSYEKL. Trimming shortened V by 8 bases and J by 5 bases, and 13 bases separated the two germline ends. CDR3 in DNA: TGCGCCAGCGGTAGACTAGGGAACAATGAGCAGTTCTTC. Protein product: CASGRLGNNEQFF.

The genes are TRBV24-1 and TRBJ2-7, with a tentative D call TRBD2 (7 bases). CDR3 length equals 12 residues. CDR1 is KGHDR, CDR2 SFDVKD, per germline. V gave up 12 bases and J gave up 5 bases, with 16 bases separating them. The CDR3 coding sequence is TGTGCCTCCTCCCGGGGGGCCGACGAGCAGTACTTC. Amino acid sequence: CASSRGADEQYF.

This chain connects TRBV5-1 to TRBJ2-7; 10 bases are a match to TRBD2. The CDR3 spans 17 residues. Germline loops: CDR1 SGHRS, CDR2 YFSETQ. J lost 5 bases, V lost 0 bases, and 11 bases had no gene match. Written as DNA, the CDR3 is TGCGCCAGCAGCTTGGATAGCGGGGGGATCTTGGGCCACGAGCAGTACTTC. Amino acids: CASSLDSGGILGHEQYF. The entire variable domain, with the rest obtained from reference TRBV5-1 and TRBJ2-7, is as follows: KAGVTQTPRYLIKTRGQQVTLSCSPISGHRSVSWYQQTPGQGLQFLFEYFSETQRNKGNFPGRFSGRQFSNSRSEMNVSTLELGDSALYLCASSLDSGGILGHEQYFGPGTRLTVT.

The genes are TRBV6-5 and TRBJ1-2; 7 bases match TRBD1. V trimming: 5 bases; J trimming: 4 bases; junction bases outside the gene matches: 10. The CDR3 totals 15 residues. Per germline, CDR1 MNHEY and CDR2 SVGAGI. CDR3 bases: TGTGCCAGCAGTCCCGAGACAGGGCCCCCCTATGGCTACACCTTC. Translated, it gives CASSPETGPPYGYTF.

V usage is TRBV29-1 and J usage is TRBJ2-7; D unclear. CDR3 size: 11 residues. Trimming pared 4 bases from V and 1 base from J, leaving 5 bases between. Germline V gene lookup returns CDR1 SQVTM and CDR2 ANQGSEA. The CDR3 sequence: CSVVNSYEQYF. The DNA for the CDR3 is TGCAGCGTTGTGAATTCCTACGAGCAGTACTTC.

V and J are TRBV12-3 or TRBV12-4 and TRBJ2-5; tentative D call: TRBD2 (5 bases). This CDR3 is built from 16 residues. The ends were cut back, 2 bases at V and 2 bases at J, with 15 bases in the middle. CDR3 DNA sequence: TGTGCCAGCAGTTTAACAATGGAGGAGAGTCAAGAGACCCAGTACTTC. Its translation is CASSLTMEESQETQYF.

This chain joins TRBV6-2 or TRBV6-3 and TRBJ2-5, with 7 bases aligning to TRBD2. The length of the CDR3 is 13 residues. The trim removed 5 bases at V and 3 bases at J, leaving 3 bases unmatched. Germline lookup yields CDR1 MNHEY and CDR2 SVGEGT. The chain's CDR3 is CASSNSGEETQYF. CDR3 nucleotide sequence: TGTGCCAGCAGTAACAGCGGGGAAGAGACCCAGTACTTC.

The rearrangement joins TRBV14 to TRBJ2-1; 7 bases align to TRBD2. This CDR3 is built from 15 residues. The germline V gene has CDR1 SGHDN and CDR2 FVKESK. V trimming: 2 bases; J trimming: 7 bases; junction bases outside the gene matches: 8. The CDR3: CASSQLAGSLNEQFF. CDR3 sequence (DNA): TGTGCCAGCAGCCAATTAGCGGGTAGCCTGAATGAGCAGTTCTTC.

The rearrangement links TRBV28 to TRBJ2-1; 13 bases map to TRBD2. Trimming at V came to 5 bases and at J to 0 bases, leaving 4 bases not matched to a gene. The CDR3 is 17 residues long. Looked up from germline, CDR1 is MDHEN and CDR2 is SYDVKM. The CDR3 DNA reads as TGTGCCAGCAGTAGACTAGCGGGAGGTACCTCCTACAATGAGCAGTTCTTC. Translated: CASSRLAGGTSYNEQFF.